These T cell receptor beta chains were read from a single sample in a study of shared clonotypes between healthy human individuals. Data came from immunoSEQ multiplex PCR; TCRdb stores just in-frame clones and leaves some out. The sample holds nearly 1,000,000 clones; about 80% are singletons and the top ten take approximately 1.5%. Sample: memory CD4+ T cells sorted from blood. These receptors were collected from a man aged 18 to 29 in good health. Each CDR3 is given with its conserved first and last residue. A D gene is named only where the DNA matches it firmly. Clone size is stated in some rows and not others, as once, few, many or a class when expanded.

V	size	J	D	CDR3	DNA
TRBV2	few	TRBJ1-5	-	CASSEGNNQPQHF	TGTGCCAGCAGTGAGGGGAACAATCAGCCCCAGCATTTT
TRBV5-1	-	TRBJ1-4	-	CASSLVGTQNEKLFF	TGCGCCAGCAGCTTGGTTGGGACACAGAATGAAAAACTGTTTTTT
TRBV2	-	TRBJ1-1	-	CASSEEAGITEAFF	TGTGCCAGCAGTGAAGAGGCAGGGATTACTGAAGCTTTCTTT
TRBV21-1	-	TRBJ2-7	-	CASSNRSSGNSYEQYF	TGTGCCAGCAGCAACCGATCTAGCGGGAACTCCTACGAGCAGTACTTC
TRBV9	-	TRBJ1-4	-	CASSGEGRGEKLFF	TGTGCCAGCAGCGGTGAGGGGAGGGGTGAAAAACTGTTTTTT
TRBV5-6	-	TRBJ1-1	TRBD1	CASRPTGTPLEAFF	TGTGCCAGCAGGCCGACAGGGACCCCCTTAGAAGCTTTCTTT
TRBV6-6	few	TRBJ1-2	TRBD1	CASTTTGTGNYGYTF	TGTGCCAGCACTACTACCGGGACAGGGAACTATGGCTACACCTTC
TRBV11-2	-	TRBJ2-3	TRBD1	CASSLRRDRGPDTQYF	TGTGCCAGCAGCTTACGGAGGGACAGGGGGCCAGATACGCAGTATTTT
TRBV2	-	TRBJ2-7	TRBD2	CASSVSGGSSEEQYF	TGTGCCAGCAGTGTTAGCGGGGGTTCCTCGGAAGAGCAGTACTTC
TRBV2	-	TRBJ2-5	TRBD2	CASSLTSGGPTGTQYF	TGTGCCAGCAGTTTGACTAGCGGGGGGCCTACTGGTACCCAGTACTTC
TRBV30	-	TRBJ1-3	-	CAWPPWASSSGNTIYF	TGTGCCTGGCCCCCCTGGGCCAGTAGCTCTGGAAACACCATATATTTT
TRBV9	-	TRBJ2-2	-	CASSQGGVTGELFF	TGTGCCAGCAGCCAAGGAGGGGTCACCGGGGAGCTGTTTTTT
TRBV15	-	TRBJ1-4	-	CATSRDLSNEKLFF	TGTGCCACCAGCAGAGACCTGTCTAATGAAAAACTGTTTTTT
TRBV2	few	TRBJ1-2	-	CASSAAYGYTF	TGTGCCAGCAGTGCGGCGTATGGCTACACCTTC
TRBV29-1	-	TRBJ2-3	TRBD1	CSVFGTGGQDTQYF	TGCAGCGTTTTTGGGACAGGGGGCCAAGATACGCAGTATTTT
TRBV28	-	TRBJ1-2	-	CASSLGLGTTMAGYTF	TGTGCCAGCAGTTTGGGCTTAGGTACCACTATGGCTGGCTACACCTTC
TRBV5-4	-	TRBJ1-1	TRBD1	CASTRKRDSFPNTEAFF	TGTGCCAGCACCCGTAAGCGGGACAGCTTCCCGAACACTGAAGCTTTCTTT
TRBV5-1	few	TRBJ1-2	TRBD1	CASSQGQGAGGYTF	TGCGCCAGCAGCCAAGGACAGGGGGCAGGTGGCTACACCTTC
TRBV6-6	-	TRBJ2-7	-	CASSPPGEQYF	TGTGCCAGCAGCCCCCCGGGCGAGCAGTACTTC
TRBV7-3	-	TRBJ2-2	TRBD1	CASSGGQGAGELFF	TGTGCCAGCAGCGGGGGACAGGGCGCCGGGGAGCTGTTTTTT
TRBV7-2	-	TRBJ2-7	TRBD2	CASSLEGLRNEQYF	TGTGCCAGCAGCTTAGAGGGACTAAGGAACGAGCAGTACTTC
TRBV2	-	TRBJ1-3	-	CASSNWQGSGNTIYF	TGTGCCAGCAGTAATTGGCAGGGATCTGGAAACACCATATATTTT
TRBV2	-	TRBJ1-1	-	CASSRQLRSTEAFF	TGTGCCAGCAGCCGACAACTCAGGAGCACTGAAGCTTTCTTT
TRBV6-5	-	TRBJ1-5	-	CASSSSGWGSNQPQHF	-
TRBV7-8	-	TRBJ2-3	-	CASSSRRGGGTDTQYF	TGTGCCAGCAGCTCCCGACGTGGGGGCGGGACAGATACGCAGTATTTT
TRBV30	-	TRBJ1-2	-	CACGGVGKTNYGYTF	TGTGCCTGCGGAGGGGTGGGTAAAACTAACTATGGCTACACCTTC
TRBV2	many	TRBJ1-5	-	CASSKEEGNQPQHF	TGTGCCAGCAGTAAGGAGGAGGGAAATCAGCCCCAGCATTTT
TRBV29-1	-	TRBJ1-4	-	CSVRLDNEKLFF	TGCAGCGTTCGACTGGATAATGAAAAACTGTTTTTT
TRBV19	-	TRBJ1-2	-	CASSIETGYGYTF	TGTGCCAGTAGTATTGAGACAGGCTACGGCTACACCTTC
TRBV6-6	-	TRBJ1-3	TRBD1	CASRPGQGGNTIYF	TGTGCCAGCAGGCCAGGACAGGGGGGAAACACCATATATTTT
TRBV14	-	TRBJ2-1	-	CASSPSRGSYNEQFF	TGTGCCAGCAGCCCCTCCCGGGGCTCTTACAATGAGCAGTTCTTC
TRBV2	-	TRBJ1-6	-	CASSDSSGSYNSPLHF	TGTGCCAGCAGCGATTCTTCTGGGTCCTATAATTCACCCCTCCACTTT
TRBV21-1	-	TRBJ1-4	-	CASSKVHRGREKLFF	TGTGCCAGCAGCAAAGTCCACAGGGGACGGGAAAAACTGTTTTTT